The rows below give T cell receptor beta chains drawn from one sample of a study of T cells in tumors after PD-1 blockade. Profiled with immunoSEQ multiplex PCR; TCRdb holds only in-frame clones, not every one. The data show about 5,800 clones, with 68% seen just once and roughly 5.2% held by the top ten. The material was tumor tissue, obtained before anti-PD-1 treatment. Receptors originate from a human donor with basal cell carcinoma. Both conserved end residues are part of each CDR3. Each record gives: clone size, J gene, D gene, V gene, CDR3 length, CDR3 protein, CDR3 DNA. The D gene is left open where the match is weak. For some rows the clone size is stated as once, few or many, or as a class when expanded; others skip it.

>-|TRBJ2-7|-|TRBV18|13
CASSPRAGDEQYF
TGTGCCAGCTCACCTAGGGCCGGGGACGAGCAGTACTTC
>-|TRBJ2-3|TRBD2|TRBV11-1|15
CASKLGLAGSDTQYF
TGTGCCAGCAAACTGGGACTAGCGGGGTCTGATACGCAGTATTTT
>-|TRBJ2-3|TRBD2|TRBV7-9|16
CASSYSGGLGTDTQYF
TGTGCCAGCAGTTACAGCGGGGGCCTCGGCACAGATACGCAGTATTTT
>medium-sized|TRBJ1-2|-|TRBV30|13
CAWRVGPYGGYTF
TGTGCCTGGAGGGTTGGACCGTACGGAGGCTACACCTTC
>-|TRBJ2-2|TRBD1|TRBV6-5|15
CASRGTAANTGELFF
TGTGCCAGCAGGGGGACAGCCGCGAACACCGGGGAGCTGTTTTTT
>-|TRBJ2-2|-|TRBV5-1|15
CASSTGTVGTGELFF
TGCGCCAGCAGCACCGGGACGGTGGGAACCGGGGAGCTGTTTTTT
>-|TRBJ2-7|-|TRBV5-5|15
CASSSLGGRVDEQYF
TGTGCCAGCAGCTCCCTCGGGGGGCGCGTAGATGAGCAGTACTTC
>once|TRBJ2-2|-|TRBV2|17
CASSSTNPPLNTGELFF
TGTGCCAGCAGCTCAACTAACCCCCCACTGAACACCGGGGAGCTGTTTTTT
>-|TRBJ2-3|-|TRBV7-6|14
CASSLMGESDTQYF
TGTGCCAGCAGCTTAATGGGGGAGTCAGATACGCAGTATTTT
>-|TRBJ1-1|-|TRBV5-1|15
CASSARTDMNTEAFF
TGCGCCAGCAGCGCCCGGACAGATATGAACACTGAAGCTTTCTTT
>-|TRBJ2-3|TRBD2|TRBV4-1|17
CASSQDGAGGLRDTQYF
TGCGCCAGCAGCCAAGATGGAGCGGGGGGGCTTCGAGATACGCAGTATTTT
>-|TRBJ2-4|TRBD1|TRBV5-1|15
CASSDLQGAKNIQYF
TGCGCCAGCAGCGACCTACAGGGGGCCAAAAACATTCAGTACTTC
>-|TRBJ1-5|TRBD1|TRBV19|17
CASSTHPGQGSNQPQHF
TGTGCCAGTAGTACCCACCCGGGACAGGGGTCCAATCAGCCCCAGCATTTT
>few|TRBJ1-3|-|TRBV6-1|18
CASSEGGRWRGSGNTIYF
TGTGCCAGCAGTGAAGGGGGCAGGTGGCGCGGCTCTGGAAACACCATATATTTT
>few|TRBJ1-2|TRBD1|TRBV6-5|15
CASTPRTGGNYGYTF
TGTGCCAGCACCCCTAGAACAGGGGGTAACTATGGCTACACCTTC
>-|TRBJ2-3|TRBD2|TRBV9|19
CASSPESPGGGINTDTQYF
TGTGCCAGCAGCCCAGAAAGCCCCGGGGGAGGGATAAACACAGATACGCAGTATTTT
>-|TRBJ1-3|-|TRBV3-1/TRBV3-2|14
CASSLSGSGNTIYF
TGTGCCAGCAGCCTATCCGGCTCTGGAAACACCATATATTTT
>-|TRBJ2-7|-|TRBV30|12
CAWRGLNYEQYF
TGTGCCTGGAGGGGCCTTAACTACGAGCAGTACTTC
>-|TRBJ1-2|-|TRBV2|13
CASTGQVNYGYTF
TGTGCCAGCACGGGACAAGTTAACTATGGCTACACCTTC
>large|TRBJ1-5|TRBD1|TRBV19|12
CASGTGNQPQHF
TGTGCCAGTGGGACAGGCAATCAGCCCCAGCATTTT
>-|TRBJ1-2|-|TRBV5-4|15
CASSSWGQGSYGYTF
TGTGCCAGCAGCTCGTGGGGTCAGGGCAGCTATGGCTACACCTTC
>few|TRBJ1-2|-|TRBV12-5|13
CASGLGLKYGYTF
TGTGCTAGTGGTTTGGGTCTGAAGTATGGCTACACCTTC
>once|TRBJ2-3|TRBD2|TRBV6-5|15
CASSRTSGVGDTQYF
TGTGCCAGCAGCCGGACTAGCGGGGTGGGAGATACGCAGTATTTT
>-|TRBJ1-6|-|TRBV30|13
CAWSGDRRGPLHF
TGTGCCTGGAGTGGGGACCGAAGGGGACCCCTCCACTTT
>-|TRBJ2-1|TRBD2|TRBV5-1|15
CASSPSGVFYNEQFF
TGCGCCAGCAGCCCTAGCGGGGTTTTCTACAATGAGCAGTTCTTC
>once|TRBJ2-2|-|TRBV5-1|13
CASSYGDTGELFF
TGCGCCAGCAGCTACGGGGACACCGGGGAGCTGTTTTTT
>few|TRBJ1-2|-|TRBV13|13
CASRLSSNYGYTF
TGTGCCAGCAGGCTCTCTTCTAACTATGGCTACACCTTC